This T cell receptor beta chain was profiled in a study of siplizumab effects on memory and regulatory T cells. Study-level points and caveats: Proliferating siplizumab-cultured Tregs lacked confirmed suppressive function. A mean of approximately 69% of mappable alloreactive CD4+ clones were Treg-derived with siplizumab, compared with more than 25% in controls. Proliferating CD4+ or CD8+ clones, roughly 75-97% of them, lacked an assignable naive or memory phenotype.

Details on this clone: The antigen is unknown.

The germline CDR1 and CDR2 sequences are SGHDT and YYEEEE. The CDR3 sequence is 11 residues long. Between the trimmed V and J ends, which lost 0 bases and 9 bases, there was a span of 4 bases. Profiling relied on immunoSEQ multiplex PCR, and the TCRdb table lists in-frame clones only, not all of them. Of roughly 62,000 clones listed, over 85% are singletons. Sequenced input: CD8+ T cells sorted from blood. The chain couples TRBV5-6 to TRBJ2-1; D call uncertain. This clonotype was sampled from a human donor in good health. DNA for the CDR3: TGTGCCAGCAGCTTGGGGAGTGAGCAGTTCTTC. Encoded protein: CASSLGSEQFF. The full variable domain, rest sourced from reference TRBV5-6 and TRBJ2-1, is DAGVTQSPTHLIKTRGQQVTLRCSPKSGHDTVSWYQQALGQGPQFIFQYYEEEERQRGNFPDRFSGHQFPNYSSELNVNALLLGDSALYLCASSLGSEQFFGPGTRLTVL.